The entry below describes one T cell receptor (beta chain). The data derive from a study of blood T cell repertoires in COVID-19. Study-wide background: Acute and convalescent COVID-19 samples came from the United States, Italy and Spain. T cells, B-cell-depleted T cells, or PBMCs provided the cDNA or gDNA that served as material.

In the original processing: By means of reference gene primer amplification, nucleated cell counts were estimated. Assay: immunoSEQ multiplex PCR; the TCRdb copy retains only in-frame clones and omits some. That table gives V, J and clone size, and the DNA gave D and trimming. The table lists 68,000 or so clones, about 88% of them singletons. The CDR3 totals 15 residues. Per germline, CDR1 MDHEN and CDR2 SYDVKM. With 5 bases removed from V and 4 bases from J, the gap between germline ends came to 15 bases. This chain uses TRBV28 with TRBJ1-3; TRBD1 might be the D (6 bases). This clonotype was obtained from a man in his 70s with active or convalescent COVID-19. The sample comprised peripheral blood. The CDR3 is CASSGRGGSGNTIYF. The CDR3 DNA reads TGTGCCAGCAGTGGCAGGGGCGGTTCCGGAAACACCATATATTTT.